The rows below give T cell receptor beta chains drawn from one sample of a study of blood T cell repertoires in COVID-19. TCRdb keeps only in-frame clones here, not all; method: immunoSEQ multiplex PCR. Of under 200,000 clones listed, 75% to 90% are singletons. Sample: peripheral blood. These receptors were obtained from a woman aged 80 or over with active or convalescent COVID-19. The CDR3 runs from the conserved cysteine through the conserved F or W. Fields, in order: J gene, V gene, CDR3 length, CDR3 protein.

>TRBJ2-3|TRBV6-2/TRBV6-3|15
CASSYFRSSTDTQYF
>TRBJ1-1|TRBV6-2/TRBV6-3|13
CASSRQGSTEAFF
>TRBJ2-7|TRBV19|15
CASSILAGDTYEQYF
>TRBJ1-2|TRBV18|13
CASSSQGPYGYTF
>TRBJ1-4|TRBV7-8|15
CASSYQGALGEKLFF
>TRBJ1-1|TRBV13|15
CASSLGRTGLTEAFF
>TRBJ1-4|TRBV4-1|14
CASSLASVSEKLFF
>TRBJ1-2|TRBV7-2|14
CASSLDWSNYGYTF
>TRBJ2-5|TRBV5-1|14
CASSSQGARETQYF
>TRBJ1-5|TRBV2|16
CASSGGSWVAGQPQHF
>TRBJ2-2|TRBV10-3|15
CAISESGTGAGELFF
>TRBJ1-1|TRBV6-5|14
CASSYSAGLHEAFF
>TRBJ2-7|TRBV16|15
CASSQGGTASYEQYF